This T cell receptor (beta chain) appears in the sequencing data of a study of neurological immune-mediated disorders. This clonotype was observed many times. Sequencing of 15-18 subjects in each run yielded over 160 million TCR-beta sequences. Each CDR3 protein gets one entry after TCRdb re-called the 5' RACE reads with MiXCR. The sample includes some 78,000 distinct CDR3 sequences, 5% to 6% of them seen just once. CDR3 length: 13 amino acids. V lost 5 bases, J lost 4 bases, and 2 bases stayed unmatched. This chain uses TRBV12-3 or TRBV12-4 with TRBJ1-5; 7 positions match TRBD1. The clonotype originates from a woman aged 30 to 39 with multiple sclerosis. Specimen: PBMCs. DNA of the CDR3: TGTGCCAGCAGTCCGACAGGGAATCAGCCCCAGCATTTT. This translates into CASSPTGNQPQHF.